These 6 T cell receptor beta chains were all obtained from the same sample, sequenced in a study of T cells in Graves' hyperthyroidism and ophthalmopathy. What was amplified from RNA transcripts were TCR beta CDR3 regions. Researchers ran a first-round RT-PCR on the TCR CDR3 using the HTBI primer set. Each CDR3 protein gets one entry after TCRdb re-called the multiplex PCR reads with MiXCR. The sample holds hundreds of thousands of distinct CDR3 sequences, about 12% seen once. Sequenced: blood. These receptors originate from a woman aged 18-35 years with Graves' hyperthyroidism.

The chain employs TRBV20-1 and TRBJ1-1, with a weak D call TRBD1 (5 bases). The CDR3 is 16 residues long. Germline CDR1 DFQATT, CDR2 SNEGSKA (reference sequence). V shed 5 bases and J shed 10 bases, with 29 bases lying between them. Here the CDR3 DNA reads TGCAGTGCTGGACCAACCACCGGGACTCTTTTTGGGGGAGCTTTCTTT. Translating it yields CSAGPTTGTLFGGAFF.

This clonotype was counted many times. CDR3 in amino acids: CASSHSSDTQYF. CDR3 sequence (DNA): TGTGCCAGCAGCCATTCCTCAGATACGCAGTATTTT. The V and J genes are TRBV3-1 and TRBJ2-3; D is unresolved. The V end lost 3 bases, the J end lost 4 bases, and 5 bases lay between the germline ends. CDR1 and CDR2 (germline): LGHDT, YNNKEL (reference sequence). CDR3 length: 12 amino acids.

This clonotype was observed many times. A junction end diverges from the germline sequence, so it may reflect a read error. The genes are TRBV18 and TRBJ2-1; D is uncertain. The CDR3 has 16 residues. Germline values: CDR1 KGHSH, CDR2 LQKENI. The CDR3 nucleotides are TGTGCCAGCTCCCCACCCTTGGTTAGCTCCTACAATGAGCAGTTCTTC. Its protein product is CASSPPLVSSYNEQFF. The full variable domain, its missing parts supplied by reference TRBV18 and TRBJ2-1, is NAGVMQNPRHLVRRRGQEARLRCSPMKGHSHVYWYRQLPEEGLKFMVYLQKENIIDESGMPKERFSAEFPKEGPSILRIQQVVRGDSAAYFCASSPPLVSSYNEQFFGPGTRLTVL.

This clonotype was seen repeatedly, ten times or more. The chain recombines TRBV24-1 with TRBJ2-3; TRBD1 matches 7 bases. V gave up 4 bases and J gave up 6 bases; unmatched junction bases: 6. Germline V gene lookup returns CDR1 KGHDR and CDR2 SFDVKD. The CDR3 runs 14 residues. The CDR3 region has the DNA TGTGCCACCAGTGAGCCGGGACAGTGGGATACGCAGTATTTT. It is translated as CATSEPGQWDTQYF.

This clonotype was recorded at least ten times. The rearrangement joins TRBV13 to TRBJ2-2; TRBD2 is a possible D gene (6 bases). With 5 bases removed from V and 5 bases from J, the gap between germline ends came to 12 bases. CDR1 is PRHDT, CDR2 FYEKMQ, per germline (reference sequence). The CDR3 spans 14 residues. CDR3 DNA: TGTGCCAGCAGCGCCCGACTAGGTACCGGGGAGCTGTTTTTT. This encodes CASSARLGTGELFF. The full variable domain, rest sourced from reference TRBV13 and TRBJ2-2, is AAGVIQSPRHLIKEKRETATLKCYPIPRHDTVYWYQQGPGQDPQFLISFYEKMQSDKGSIPDRFSAQQFSDYHSELNMSSLELGDSALYFCASSARLGTGELFFGEGSRLTVL.

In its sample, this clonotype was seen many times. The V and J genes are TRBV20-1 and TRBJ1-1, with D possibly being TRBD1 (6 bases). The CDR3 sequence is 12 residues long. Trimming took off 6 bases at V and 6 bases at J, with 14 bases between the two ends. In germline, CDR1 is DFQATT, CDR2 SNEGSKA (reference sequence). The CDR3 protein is CSAVTGSAEAFF. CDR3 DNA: TGCAGTGCAGTCACAGGGTCGGCTGAAGCTTTCTTT.